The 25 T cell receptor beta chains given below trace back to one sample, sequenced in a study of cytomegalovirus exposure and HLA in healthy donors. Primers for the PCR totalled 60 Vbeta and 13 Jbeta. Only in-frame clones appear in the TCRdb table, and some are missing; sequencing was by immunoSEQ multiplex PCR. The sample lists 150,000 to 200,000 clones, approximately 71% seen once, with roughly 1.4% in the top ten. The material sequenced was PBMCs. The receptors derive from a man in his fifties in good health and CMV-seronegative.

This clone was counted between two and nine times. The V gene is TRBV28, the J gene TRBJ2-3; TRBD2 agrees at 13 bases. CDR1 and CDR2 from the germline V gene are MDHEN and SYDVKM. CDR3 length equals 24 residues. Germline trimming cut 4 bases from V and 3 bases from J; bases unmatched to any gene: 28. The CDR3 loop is CASSYSYVFPPPKLAGGQTDTQYF. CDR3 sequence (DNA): TGTGCCAGCAGTTATTCTTATGTCTTCCCTCCACCAAAACTAGCGGGGGGGCAAACAGATACGCAGTATTTT.

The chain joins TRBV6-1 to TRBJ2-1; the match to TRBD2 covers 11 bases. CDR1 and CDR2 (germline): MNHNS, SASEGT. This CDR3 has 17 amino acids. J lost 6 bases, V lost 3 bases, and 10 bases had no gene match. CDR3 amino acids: CASSDRLAGGRRNEQFF. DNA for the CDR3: TGTGCCAGCAGTGACCGGCTAGCGGGGGGCCGTCGCAATGAGCAGTTCTTC.

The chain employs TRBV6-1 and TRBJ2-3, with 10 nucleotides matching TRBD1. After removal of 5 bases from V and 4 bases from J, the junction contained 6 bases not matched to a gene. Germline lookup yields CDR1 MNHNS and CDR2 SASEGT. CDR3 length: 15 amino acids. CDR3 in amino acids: CASSKRQGAADTQYF. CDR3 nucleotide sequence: TGTGCCAGCAGTAAAAGACAGGGGGCCGCAGATACGCAGTATTTT.

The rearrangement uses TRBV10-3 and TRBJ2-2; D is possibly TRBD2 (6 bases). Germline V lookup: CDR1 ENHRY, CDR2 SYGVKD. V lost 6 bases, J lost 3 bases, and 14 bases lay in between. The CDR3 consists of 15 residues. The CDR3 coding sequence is TGTGCCATCAGCGGAGGGACCGCTTACACCGGGGAGCTGTTTTTT. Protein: CAISGGTAYTGELFF.

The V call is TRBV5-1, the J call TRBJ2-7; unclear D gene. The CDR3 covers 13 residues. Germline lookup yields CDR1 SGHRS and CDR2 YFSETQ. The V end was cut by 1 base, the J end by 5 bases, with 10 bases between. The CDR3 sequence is CASSLQRPNEQYF. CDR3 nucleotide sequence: TGCGCCAGCAGCTTGCAGCGCCCTAACGAGCAGTACTTC. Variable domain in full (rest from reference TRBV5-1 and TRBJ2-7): KAGVTQTPRYLIKTRGQQVTLSCSPISGHRSVSWYQQTPGQGLQFLFEYFSETQRNKGNFPGRFSGRQFSNSRSEMNVSTLELGDSALYLCASSLQRPNEQYFGPGTRLTVT.

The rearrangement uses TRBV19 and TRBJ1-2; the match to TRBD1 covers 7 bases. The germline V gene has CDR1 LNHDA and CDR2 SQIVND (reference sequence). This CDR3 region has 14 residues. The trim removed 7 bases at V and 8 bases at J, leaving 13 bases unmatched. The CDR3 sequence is CASTDRVWAMGYTF. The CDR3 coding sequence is TGTGCCAGTACTGACAGGGTTTGGGCTATGGGCTACACCTTC.

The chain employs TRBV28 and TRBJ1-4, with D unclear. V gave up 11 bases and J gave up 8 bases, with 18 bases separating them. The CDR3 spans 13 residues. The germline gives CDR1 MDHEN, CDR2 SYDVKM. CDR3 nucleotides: TGTGCCTCCAGCCGGCCCGGGGAGGAAAAACTGTTTTTT. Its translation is CASSRPGEEKLFF.

The CDR3 DNA follows: TGCGCCAGCAGCTTGAGACAGGGGGGTATGGATGGCTACACCTTC. Encoded protein: CASSLRQGGMDGYTF. The rearrangement uses TRBV5-1 and TRBJ1-2, with 9 bases that match TRBD1. Germline V lookup: CDR1 SGHRS, CDR2 YFSETQ. The length of the CDR3 is 15 residues. With 1 base clipped from V and 6 bases from J, the junction kept 7 bases outside the gene matches.

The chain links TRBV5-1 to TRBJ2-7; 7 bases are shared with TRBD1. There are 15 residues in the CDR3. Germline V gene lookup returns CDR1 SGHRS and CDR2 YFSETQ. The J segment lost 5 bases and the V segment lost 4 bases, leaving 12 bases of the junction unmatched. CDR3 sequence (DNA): TGCGCCAGCAGCACCTTCACCGGGACAGCCAACGAGCAGTACTTC. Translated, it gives CASSTFTGTANEQYF.

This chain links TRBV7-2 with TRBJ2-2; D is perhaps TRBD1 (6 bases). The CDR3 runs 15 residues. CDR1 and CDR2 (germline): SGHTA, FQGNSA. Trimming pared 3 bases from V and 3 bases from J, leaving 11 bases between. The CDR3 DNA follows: TGTGCCAGCAGCTTGGTGGGGGCTGACACCGGGGAGCTGTTTTTT. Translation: CASSLVGADTGELFF.

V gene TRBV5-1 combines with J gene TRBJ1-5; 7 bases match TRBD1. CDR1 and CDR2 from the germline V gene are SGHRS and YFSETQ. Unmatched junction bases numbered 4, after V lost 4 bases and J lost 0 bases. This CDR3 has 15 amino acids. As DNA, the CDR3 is TGCGCCAGCAGCGAGGGGGCTGGTAGCAATCAGCCCCAGCATTTT. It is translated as CASSEGAGSNQPQHF.

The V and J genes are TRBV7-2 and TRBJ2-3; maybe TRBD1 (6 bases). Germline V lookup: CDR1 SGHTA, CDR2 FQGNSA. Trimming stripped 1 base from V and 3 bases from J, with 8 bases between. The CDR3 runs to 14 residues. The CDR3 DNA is TGTGCCAGCAGCTTAGAAGGGGGAACAGATACGCAGTATTTT. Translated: CASSLEGGTDTQYF. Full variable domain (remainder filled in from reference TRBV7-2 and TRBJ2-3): GAGVSQSPSNKVTEKGKDVELRCDPISGHTALYWYRQSLGQGLEFLIYFQGNSAPDKSGLPSDRFSAERTGGSVSTLTIQRTQQEDSAVYLCASSLEGGTDTQYFGPGTRLTVL.

The DNA of the CDR3 is TGTGCCAGCAGCTTAACAGGGGCGCGAACCGGGGAGCTGTTTTTT. As protein: CASSLTGARTGELFF. The V and J genes are TRBV11-2 and TRBJ2-2, with TRBD1 matching 7 bases. This CDR3 has 15 residues. V lost 2 bases, J lost 5 bases, and 5 bases stayed unmatched. CDR1 and CDR2 (germline): SGHAT, FQNNGV.

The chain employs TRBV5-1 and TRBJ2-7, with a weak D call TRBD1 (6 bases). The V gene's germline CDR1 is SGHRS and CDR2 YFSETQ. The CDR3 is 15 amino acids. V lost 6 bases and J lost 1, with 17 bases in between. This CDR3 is CASTHKGDRSYEQYF. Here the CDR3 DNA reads TGCGCCAGCACCCACAAGGGGGACCGATCCTACGAGCAGTACTTC.

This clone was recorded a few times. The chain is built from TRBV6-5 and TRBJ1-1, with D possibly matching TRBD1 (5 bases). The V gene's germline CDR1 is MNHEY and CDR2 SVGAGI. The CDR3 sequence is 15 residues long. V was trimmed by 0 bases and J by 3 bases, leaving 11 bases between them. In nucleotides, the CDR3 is TGTGCCAGCAGTTACTCGAATAGGGGTGACACTGAAGCTTTCTTT. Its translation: CASSYSNRGDTEAFF.

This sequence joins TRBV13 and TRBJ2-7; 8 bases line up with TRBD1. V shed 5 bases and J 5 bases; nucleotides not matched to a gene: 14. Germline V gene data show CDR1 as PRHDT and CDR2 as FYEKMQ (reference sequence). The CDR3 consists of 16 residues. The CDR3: CASSPTAGTGIDEQYF. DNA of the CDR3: TGTGCCAGCAGCCCCACCGCCGGGACAGGTATCGACGAGCAGTACTTC.

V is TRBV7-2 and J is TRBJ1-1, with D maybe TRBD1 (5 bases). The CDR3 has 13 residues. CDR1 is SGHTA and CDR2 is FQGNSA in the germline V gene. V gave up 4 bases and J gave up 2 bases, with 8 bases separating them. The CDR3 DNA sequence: TGTGCCAGCAGCTCGACAGTCAACACTGAAGCTTTCTTT. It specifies CASSSTVNTEAFF.

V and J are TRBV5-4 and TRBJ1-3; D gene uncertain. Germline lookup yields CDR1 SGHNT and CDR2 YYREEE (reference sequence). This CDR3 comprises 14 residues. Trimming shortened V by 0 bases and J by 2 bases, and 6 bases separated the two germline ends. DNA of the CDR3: TGTGCCAGCAGCTTGGGAGGGCCTGGAAACACCATATATTTT. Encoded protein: CASSLGGPGNTIYF.

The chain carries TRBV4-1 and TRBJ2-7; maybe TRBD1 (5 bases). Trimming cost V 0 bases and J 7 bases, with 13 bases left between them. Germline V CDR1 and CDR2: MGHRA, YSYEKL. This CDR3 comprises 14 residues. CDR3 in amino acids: CASSQENGAREQYF. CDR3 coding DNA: TGCGCCAGCAGCCAAGAAAATGGGGCGAGGGAGCAGTACTTC.

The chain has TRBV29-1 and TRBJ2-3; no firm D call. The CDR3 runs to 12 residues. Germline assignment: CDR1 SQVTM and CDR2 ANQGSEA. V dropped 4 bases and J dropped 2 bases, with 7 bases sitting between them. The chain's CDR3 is CSVGAITDTQYF. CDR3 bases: TGCAGCGTTGGGGCAATCACAGATACGCAGTATTTT.

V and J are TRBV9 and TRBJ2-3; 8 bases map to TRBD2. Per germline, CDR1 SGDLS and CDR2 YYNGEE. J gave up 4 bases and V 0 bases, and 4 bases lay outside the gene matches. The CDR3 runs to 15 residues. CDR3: CASSVGRGGPDTQYF. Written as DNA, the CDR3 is TGTGCCAGCAGCGTAGGTCGGGGGGGCCCAGATACGCAGTATTTT.

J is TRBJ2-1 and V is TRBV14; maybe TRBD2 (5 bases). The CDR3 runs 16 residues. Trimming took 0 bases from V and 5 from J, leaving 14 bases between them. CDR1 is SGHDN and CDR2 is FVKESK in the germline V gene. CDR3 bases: TGTGCCAGCAGCCAAGATTTCGGACGGGGTAACAATGAGCAGTTCTTC. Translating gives CASSQDFGRGNNEQFF.

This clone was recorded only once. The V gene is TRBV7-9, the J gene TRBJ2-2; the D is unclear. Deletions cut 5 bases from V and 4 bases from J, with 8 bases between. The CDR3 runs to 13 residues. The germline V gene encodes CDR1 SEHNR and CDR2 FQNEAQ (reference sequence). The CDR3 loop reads CASSRTATGELFF. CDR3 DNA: TGTGCCAGCAGCAGAACAGCCACCGGGGAGCTGTTTTTT.

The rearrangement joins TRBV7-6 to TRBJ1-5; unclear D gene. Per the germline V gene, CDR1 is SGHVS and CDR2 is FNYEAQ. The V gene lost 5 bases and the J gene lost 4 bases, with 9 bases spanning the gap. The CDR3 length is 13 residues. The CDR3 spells CASSQRGNQPQHF. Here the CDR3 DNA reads TGTGCCAGCAGCCAACGCGGAAATCAGCCCCAGCATTTT. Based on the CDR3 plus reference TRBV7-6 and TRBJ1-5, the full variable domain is GAGVSQSPRYKVTKRGQDVALRCDPISGHVSLYWYRQALGQGPEFLTYFNYEAQQDKSGLPNDRFSAERPEGSISTLTIQRTEQRDSAMYRCASSQRGNQPQHFGDGTRLSIL.

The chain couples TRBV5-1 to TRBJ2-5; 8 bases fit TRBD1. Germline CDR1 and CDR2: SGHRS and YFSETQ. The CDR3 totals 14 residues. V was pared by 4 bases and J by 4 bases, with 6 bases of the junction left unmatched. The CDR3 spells CASSPGQGRETQYF. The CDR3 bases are TGCGCCAGCAGCCCAGGACAGGGCAGAGAGACCCAGTACTTC.